The 10 T cell receptor beta chains reported below all come from one sample, sequenced in a study of T cell repertoires in cytomegalovirus infection. Antigens of these TCRs are unknown. TCRdb fed the reads into MiXCR, producing one record per CDR3 protein. Among about 20,000 distinct CDR3 sequences listed, 35% to 45% were seen once. The sample was CD8+ T cells from cultured PBMCs, taken from culture after CMV antigen stimulation. The receptors originated from a human donor in good health (CMV status not recorded). Some clones in this sample may be carry-over from other donors' samples.

The genes are TRBV28 and TRBJ1-5; D is ambiguous. This CDR3 has 13 residues. Trimming took off 3 bases at V and 4 bases at J, with 7 bases between the two ends. CDR1 and CDR2 (germline): MDHEN, SYDVKM. DNA for the CDR3: TGTGCCAGCAGTTTTTCAGTTAATCAGCCCCAGCATTTT. Protein product: CASSFSVNQPQHF.

There are a few counts of this clonotype. V is TRBV7-8 and J is TRBJ2-7; D remains ambiguous. In germline, CDR1 is SGHVS, CDR2 FQNEAQ. Deletions cut 5 bases from V and 3 bases from J, with 14 bases between. The CDR3 is 14 residues long. CDR3 in DNA: TGTGCCAGCAGCCTCCCCGACCGACTCTACGAGCAGTACTTC. Translation: CASSLPDRLYEQYF.

V is TRBV7-6 and J is TRBJ1-1, with TRBD1 matching over 12 bases. With V trimmed by 2 bases and J by 4 bases, 8 bases remained unmatched. Germline V gives CDR1 SGHVS, CDR2 FNYEAQ. This CDR3 is built from 17 residues. The CDR3: CASSLTGTGGQGTEAFF. The CDR3, as DNA: TGTGCCAGCAGCTTAACCGGGACAGGGGGCCAGGGCACTGAAGCTTTCTTT.

This clonotype appeared a few times. The chain carries TRBV2 and TRBJ2-5, with D hard to call. CDR3 size: 11 residues. The V gene's germline CDR1 is SNHLY and CDR2 FYNNEI. V was trimmed by 7 bases and J by 5 bases, leaving 8 bases between them. As DNA, the CDR3 is TGTGCCAGCACAAGCTCGGAGACCCAGTACTTC. Translated, it gives CASTSSETQYF.

J is TRBJ1-2 and V is TRBV5-4; D gene unclear. The germline V and J ends were trimmed by 0 bases and 6 bases, with 15 bases remaining between them. CDR3 length: 15 amino acids. CDR1 and CDR2 (germline): SGHNT, YYREEE (reference sequence). CDR3 loop: CASSLAGEGRNGYTF. CDR3 nucleotide sequence: TGTGCCAGCAGCTTGGCCGGGGAGGGTAGGAATGGCTACACCTTC.

This clonotype was seen only a few times. CDR3 sequence (DNA): TGTGCCAGCAGCCTTACAGACCCGAACACTGAAGCTTTCTTT. Protein: CASSLTDPNTEAFF. The gene calls are TRBV14 and TRBJ1-1; D not resolved. V was clipped by 4 bases and J by 1 base, with 10 bases between them. The CDR3 runs 14 residues. CDR1 and CDR2 (germline): SGHDN, FVKESK.

V and J are TRBV28 and TRBJ1-5, with no clear D. CDR3 length: 13 residues. Germline V gene sequence: CDR1 MDHEN, CDR2 SYDVKM. The V end lost 6 bases, the J end lost 4 bases, and 10 bases lay between the germline ends. CDR3 loop: CASSVVRNQPQHF. Written as DNA, the CDR3 is TGTGCCAGCAGCGTCGTCAGAAATCAGCCCCAGCATTTT.

This clonotype was observed a few times. This chain joins TRBV7-2 and TRBJ2-3; 11 positions agree with TRBD2. Germline CDR1 SGHTA, CDR2 FQGNSA. With 1 base clipped from V and 5 bases from J, the junction kept 5 bases outside the gene matches. This CDR3 has 16 residues. The CDR3 DNA is TGTGCCAGCAGCTTAGTTCTAGCGGGGGGTCAAGATACGCAGTATTTT. This sequence encodes CASSLVLAGGQDTQYF.

This clonotype was picked up a small number of times. The chain carries TRBV4-2 and TRBJ2-1; TRBD1 agrees at 9 bases. The V gene end was trimmed by 1 base and the J gene end by 13 bases; junction bases not matched to a gene: 11. Germline V gives CDR1 LGHNA, CDR2 YNFKEQ. The CDR3 totals 15 residues. The CDR3 region is CASSQVTGGAEFQFF. DNA for the CDR3: TGTGCCAGCAGCCAAGTTACAGGGGGCGCGGAGTTTCAGTTCTTC.

CDR3 bases: TGTGCCAGCAGTTTCTGGGACAGAGACCTTAGCACTGAAGCTTTCTTT. Its protein is CASSFWDRDLSTEAFF. The chain recombines TRBV6-6 with TRBJ1-1, with TRBD1 matching over 7 bases. J lost 4 bases, V lost 4 bases, and 12 bases had no gene match. The CDR3 runs to 16 residues. Germline V lookup: CDR1 MNHNY, CDR2 SVGAGI (reference sequence).